Below, 28 T cell receptor beta chains from the same sample are listed, as sequenced in a study of blood T cell repertoires in COVID-19. Profiled with immunoSEQ multiplex PCR; TCRdb holds only in-frame clones, not every one. The top ten clones hold approximately 55% of a sample with approximately 60,000 clones, approximately 80% of them seen once. Sample: peripheral blood. The receptors derive from a woman of 80 years or more with acute or convalescent COVID-19.

J is TRBJ2-2 and V is TRBV4-2; perhaps TRBD2 as D (6 bases). This CDR3 is built from 17 residues. Trimming left V 3 bases short and J 8 bases short, with 22 bases between. Germline V gene lookup returns CDR1 LGHNA and CDR2 YNFKEQ. The CDR3: CASSQIMAGPTEGELFF. CDR3 sequence (DNA): TGTGCCAGCAGCCAGATAATGGCGGGACCCACCGAGGGGGAGCTGTTTTTT.

To note about this clone: A junction boundary mismatches the germline segment, possibly from a read error. Other DNA sequences in the same sample also yield this CDR3. J is TRBJ2-1 and V is TRBV7-7, with D perhaps TRBD1 (6 bases). The germline gives CDR1 SSHAT, CDR2 FNYEAQ (reference sequence). The CDR3 is 16 residues long. CDR3 in amino acids: CASSSTPGQAYNEQFF. The CDR3 DNA reads TGTGCTAGCAGCTCCACACCGGGACAAGCCTACAATGAGCAGTTCTTC.

This clone was seen just once. The gene calls are TRBV3-1 (or the pseudogene TRBV3-2) and TRBJ1-1; TRBD1 might be the D (5 bases). V shed 3 bases and J shed 0 bases, with 11 bases lying between them. The CDR3 totals 15 residues. Germline loops: CDR1 LGHDT, CDR2 YNNKEL (reference sequence). The CDR3 sequence: CASSHRGSLNTEAFF. CDR3 in DNA: TGTGCCAGCAGCCATAGGGGCAGCTTGAACACTGAAGCTTTCTTT.

This clone occurred many times. The CDR3 loop is CASSFLSGSIYEQYF. The DNA for the CDR3 is TGTGCCAGCAGCTTTTTGAGCGGGAGTATCTACGAGCAGTACTTC. The chain couples TRBV5-6 to TRBJ2-7, with 8 bases matching TRBD2. Trimming at V came to 2 bases and at J to 3 bases, leaving 7 bases not matched to a gene. The CDR3 is 15 amino acids. Germline V gene sequence: CDR1 SGHDT, CDR2 YYEEEE.

The chain employs TRBV7-9 and TRBJ2-5; 14 bases align to TRBD2. Unmatched junction bases numbered 14, after V lost 5 bases and J lost 3 bases. Germline CDR1 reads SEHNR; CDR2 reads FQNEAQ (reference sequence). The CDR3 is 19 amino acids. As DNA, the CDR3 is TGTGCCAGCAGCCCTGGGACTAGCGGGAGCGGGGGGCGGGAAGAGACCCAGTACTTC. It is translated as CASSPGTSGSGGREETQYF.

The chain combines TRBV2 with TRBJ1-6; TRBD1 matches at 7 bases. The germline V gene has CDR1 SNHLY and CDR2 FYNNEI. The CDR3 sequence is 16 residues long. V lost 4 bases, J lost 6 bases, and 9 bases stayed unmatched. The CDR3, as DNA: TGTGCCAGCAGTGTGAGGGGAACAGGGGCTAATTCACCCCTCCACTTT. Amino acids: CASSVRGTGANSPLHF. Looking up the rest from reference TRBV2 and TRBJ1-6 gives the full variable domain: EPEVTQTPSHQVTQMGQEVILRCVPISNHLYFYWYRQILGQKVEFLVSFYNNEISEKSEIFDDQFSVERPDGSNFTLKIRSTKLEDSAMYFCASSVRGTGANSPLHFGNGTRLTVT.

This chain links TRBV7-6 with TRBJ2-3, with 12 bases fitting TRBD1. Germline lookup yields CDR1 SGHVS and CDR2 FNYEAQ. This CDR3 is 18 amino acids long. V lost 5 bases, J lost 1 base, and 10 bases stayed unmatched. DNA for the CDR3: TGTGCCAGCAGCCCCGGGACAGGGGGCGCTTTGGGCACAGATACGCAGTATTTT. This sequence encodes CASSPGTGGALGTDTQYF.

The chain links TRBV6-6 to TRBJ2-7; 9 nucleotides agree with TRBD2. The germline V gene has CDR1 MNHNY and CDR2 SVGAGI (reference sequence). The CDR3 contains 15 residues. Trimming at V came to 5 bases and at J to 0 bases, leaving 5 bases not matched to a gene. The DNA for the CDR3 is TGTGCCAGCAGTATCCCTAGCGGGGCCTCCTACGAGCAGTACTTC. It encodes CASSIPSGASYEQYF.

This clone has only a few counts. The chain employs TRBV30 and TRBJ2-7, with 7 bases identical to TRBD2. V gave up 1 base and J gave up 3 bases; unmatched junction bases: 12. Germline loops: CDR1 GTSNPN, CDR2 SVGIG (reference sequence). This CDR3 has 16 residues. CDR3 coding DNA: TGTGCCTGGAGTGACCCCCCCAGCGGGAAAAACTACGAGCAGTACTTC. It codes for CAWSDPPSGKNYEQYF.

This clone has ten or more counts. The V and J genes are TRBV5-6 and TRBJ2-5, with TRBD1 matching over 7 bases. Germline CDR1 reads SGHDT; CDR2 reads YYEEEE. V dropped 2 bases and J dropped 2; count of bases not matched to a gene: 6. CDR3 length equals 15 residues. The CDR3 coding sequence is TGTGCCAGCAGCTTTGTAAGGGACAGACAAGAGACCCAGTACTTC. Its protein is CASSFVRDRQETQYF. The full variable domain, completed using reference TRBV5-6 and TRBJ2-5, is DAGVTQSPTHLIKTRGQQVTLRCSPKSGHDTVSWYQQALGQGPQFIFQYYEEEERQRGNFPDRFSGHQFPNYSSELNVNALLLGDSALYLCASSFVRDRQETQYFGPGTRLLVL.

Comments on this clone: Distinct nucleotide sequences in the sample also encode this CDR3. V gene TRBV14 combines with J gene TRBJ1-1, with a weak D call TRBD1 (5 bases). From germline, CDR1 is SGHDN and CDR2 FVKESK. The CDR3 extends over 14 amino acids. V was pared by 3 bases and J by 0 bases, with 8 bases between. The CDR3 DNA follows: TGTGCCAGCAGCCAGGCAGGGATGAACACTGAAGCTTTCTTT. Translation gives CASSQAGMNTEAFF. The full variable domain, in which reference TRBV14 and TRBJ1-1 provide the parts outside the CDR3, is EAGVTQFPSHSVIEKGQTVTLRCDPISGHDNLYWYRRVMGKEIKFLLHFVKESKQDESGMPNNRFLAERTGGTYSTLKVQPAELEDSGVYFCASSQAGMNTEAFFGQGTRLTVV.

This clone was counted between two and nine times. The rearrangement links TRBV18 to TRBJ1-1; D is undetermined. This CDR3 is 15 amino acids long. Per the germline V gene, CDR1 is KGHSH and CDR2 is LQKENI. V gave up 3 bases and J gave up 10 bases, with 21 bases separating them. Here the CDR3 reads CASSPGGQSAQGAFF. CDR3 sequence (DNA): TGTGCCAGCTCACCGGGAGGGCAATCCGCCCAAGGAGCTTTCTTT.

The V gene is TRBV7-9, the J gene TRBJ1-1; D unresolved. Between the trimmed V and J ends, which lost 5 bases and 3 bases, there was a span of 7 bases. This CDR3 is built from 12 residues. The V gene's germline CDR1 is SEHNR and CDR2 FQNEAQ (reference sequence). DNA for the CDR3: TGTGCCAGCAGCCACCGGGACACTGAAGCTTTCTTT. Translating gives CASSHRDTEAFF.

The V gene is TRBV9, the J gene TRBJ2-5; D unresolved. Deletions cut 2 bases from V and 0 bases from J, with 5 bases between. The CDR3 is made up of 13 amino acids. Germline CDR1 and CDR2: SGDLS and YYNGEE. CDR3 coding DNA: TGTGCCAGCAGCGTCCGTCACCAAGAGACCCAGTACTTC. Encoded protein: CASSVRHQETQYF.

This CDR3 reads CASSYLQWAYF. CDR3 sequence (DNA): TGTGCCAGCAGTTATTTACAGTGGGCCTACTTC. V and J are TRBV6-5 and TRBJ2-7; D is uncertain. Germline CDR1 and CDR2: MNHEY and SVGAGI. The CDR3 is made up of 11 amino acids. Trimming removed 3 bases at V and 13 bases at J, with 13 bases between.

The chain combines TRBV19 with TRBJ2-1, with 8 bases identical to TRBD2. CDR3 length: 15 residues. CDR1 is LNHDA and CDR2 is SQIVND in the germline V gene (reference sequence). The V gene end was trimmed by 6 bases and the J gene end by 6 bases; junction bases not matched to a gene: 10. CDR3 coding DNA: TGTGCCAGTAGGACGCCTGGGACTAGTCTCAATGAGCAGTTCTTC. Protein product: CASRTPGTSLNEQFF.

This clone has more than one count but fewer than ten. The V gene is TRBV6-6, the J gene TRBJ2-1, with D tentatively TRBD2 (6 bases). This CDR3 has 13 amino acids. The V end lost 7 bases, the J end lost 11 bases, and 18 bases lay between the germline ends. Germline V CDR1 and CDR2: MNHNY, SVGAGI (reference sequence). The CDR3 is CASTSRGTVKQFF. The CDR3 DNA is TGTGCCAGCACCTCACGGGGGACGGTGAAGCAGTTCTTC.

The gene calls are TRBV7-8 and TRBJ2-1; TRBD2 aligns across 7 bases. Unmatched junction bases numbered 1, after V lost 1 base and J lost 7 bases. From germline, CDR1 is SGHVS and CDR2 FQNEAQ. The CDR3 spans 13 residues. DNA for the CDR3: TGTGCCAGCAGCTTAGGGACTAGAAATGAGCAGTTCTTC. Translating gives CASSLGTRNEQFF.

The V gene is TRBV27, the J gene TRBJ2-1, with TRBD1 identical over 7 bases. Per germline, CDR1 MNHEY and CDR2 SMNVEV (reference sequence). V trimming: 6 bases; J trimming: 2 bases; junction bases outside the gene matches: 10. The CDR3 runs 16 residues. The chain's CDR3 is CASRKARDSAYNEQFF. The CDR3 DNA sequence: TGTGCCAGCAGAAAAGCCCGGGACAGCGCCTACAATGAGCAGTTCTTC.

This clone appeared a few times. The chain links TRBV6-6 to TRBJ1-2, with D unclear. Germline V CDR1 and CDR2: MNHNY, SVGAGI (reference sequence). The germline V and J ends were trimmed by 7 bases and 1 base, with 7 bases remaining between them. The CDR3 totals 12 residues. Here the CDR3 DNA reads TGTGCCAGCACCACAAGTAACTATGGCTACACCTTC. This sequence encodes CASTTSNYGYTF.

The V and J genes are TRBV18 and TRBJ1-1, with unresolved D. Germline V CDR1 and CDR2: KGHSH, LQKENI. V was trimmed by 3 bases and J by 2 bases, leaving 16 bases between them. The CDR3 consists of 16 residues. The CDR3 protein is CASSPLGAPGNTEAFF. The CDR3, as DNA: TGTGCCAGCTCACCCCTAGGCGCGCCGGGTAACACTGAAGCTTTCTTT.

This rearrangement joins TRBV7-9 to TRBJ1-2; no clear D. CDR3 length: 15 amino acids. V was shortened by 5 bases and J by 0 bases, with 13 bases between the two germline ends. Germline values: CDR1 SEHNR, CDR2 FQNEAQ (reference sequence). The CDR3 bases are TGTGCCAGCAGCCGACGGAGCGGAACTAACTATGGCTACACCTTC. Translation: CASSRRSGTNYGYTF.

The chain employs TRBV7-3 and TRBJ2-3; 12 positions agree with TRBD1. V dropped 6 bases and J dropped 9; count of bases not matched to a gene: 7. From germline, CDR1 is SGHTA and CDR2 FQGTGA. The CDR3 consists of 14 residues. CDR3 bases: TGTGCCAGCAGTCCGGGACAGGGGGCTGCCACGCAGTATTTT. Amino acids: CASSPGQGAATQYF. The full variable domain, its missing parts supplied by reference TRBV7-3 and TRBJ2-3, is GAGVSQTPSNKVTEKGKYVELRCDPISGHTALYWYRQSLGQGPEFLIYFQGTGAADDSGLPNDRFFAVRPEGSVSTLKIQRTERGDSAVYLCASSPGQGAATQYFGPGTRLTVL.

V is TRBV6-2 or TRBV6-3 and J is TRBJ2-3; 11 bases are a match to TRBD2. The junction had 7 bases not matched to a gene; V was cut back by 6 bases and J by 5 bases. This CDR3 has 15 residues. Germline-derived CDR1 and CDR2 are MNHEY and SVGEGT. In DNA, the CDR3 is TGTGCCAGCAGCCAACTAGCGGGAGTAGTAGATACGCAGTATTTT. Translated, it gives CASSQLAGVVDTQYF.

The CDR3 DNA reads as TGTGCCAGCAGCCAAGTTGGGGGCCGATATAATTCACCCCTCCACTTT. Translated: CASSQVGGRYNSPLHF. The chain couples TRBV3-1 (or the pseudogene TRBV3-2) to TRBJ1-6, with D possibly matching TRBD1 (6 bases). Trimming took off 1 base at V and 4 bases at J, with 11 bases between the two ends. This CDR3 is 16 amino acids long. Per the germline V gene, CDR1 is LGHDT and CDR2 is YNNKEL (reference sequence).

The CDR3 is CASSQTPRGHLYGYTF. The CDR3 DNA reads TGTGCCAGCAGCCAAACGCCGAGGGGACACCTCTATGGCTACACCTTC. The rearrangement uses TRBV4-2 and TRBJ1-2; perhaps TRBD1 as D (6 bases). The CDR3 runs to 16 residues. Germline lookup yields CDR1 LGHNA and CDR2 YNFKEQ. V was clipped by 2 bases and J by 4 bases, with 17 bases between them.

This clone was counted only a few times. The CDR3 region has the DNA TGTGCCAGCAGCGCAGGGGTCACCGGGGAGCTGTTTTTT. Translation gives CASSAGVTGELFF. The gene calls are TRBV9 and TRBJ2-2; the D gene is possibly TRBD1 (6 bases). V dropped 3 bases and J dropped 4 bases, with 7 bases sitting between them. Per the germline V gene, CDR1 is SGDLS and CDR2 is YYNGEE. The CDR3 covers 13 residues.

This clone has only a few counts. The chain couples TRBV11-2 to TRBJ2-1, with D maybe TRBD1 (6 bases). CDR1 SGHAT and CDR2 FQNNGV come from the germline V gene. Trimming removed 3 bases at V and 8 bases at J, with 11 bases between. The CDR3 consists of 13 residues. CDR3 loop: CASSFTTGYEQFF. The CDR3 nucleotides read TGTGCCAGCAGCTTTACTACAGGGTATGAGCAGTTCTTC.